Presented here are 29 T cell receptor beta chains from one specimen sequenced in a study of blood T cell repertoires in COVID-19. Measured with immunoSEQ multiplex PCR; TCRdb has only the in-frame clones, and not every one. Of some 150,000 clones listed, about 84% are singletons. Sequencing input: peripheral blood. These TCRs come from an elderly woman in a cohort sampled during active or convalescent COVID-19.

V is TRBV2 and J is TRBJ1-4, with unresolved D. The germline gives CDR1 SNHLY, CDR2 FYNNEI. V gave up 6 bases and J gave up 5 bases, with 28 bases separating them. The CDR3 has 19 residues. The CDR3 sequence: CASRRRRADGLGENEKLFF. In DNA form, the CDR3 reads TGTGCCAGCAGACGCAGACGGGCAGATGGGTTGGGAGAAAATGAAAAACTGTTTTTT. Together with reference TRBV2 and TRBJ1-4, the CDR3 gives the full variable domain: EPEVTQTPSHQVTQMGQEVILRCVPISNHLYFYWYRQILGQKVEFLVSFYNNEISEKSEIFDDQFSVERPDGSNFTLKIRSTKLEDSAMYFCASRRRRADGLGENEKLFFGSGTQLSVL.

This clone was counted a few times. The V and J genes are TRBV12-5 and TRBJ1-5, with D hard to call. Germline CDR1 is LGHNT and CDR2 is FRNRAP. The V end lost 0 bases, the J end lost 3 bases, and 15 bases lay between the germline ends. The CDR3 spans 17 residues. For the CDR3, the DNA is TGTGCTAGTGGTTTGGTACGTTATGCGAGCCCCAATCAGCCCCAGCATTTT. It translates to CASGLVRYASPNQPQHF. Full variable domain (remainder filled in from reference TRBV12-5 and TRBJ1-5): DARVTQTPRHKVTEMGQEVTMRCQPILGHNTVFWYRQTMMQGLELLAYFRNRAPLDDSGMPKDRFSAEMPDATLATLKIQPSEPRDSAVYFCASGLVRYASPNQPQHFGDGTRLSIL.

Only a few counts were recorded for this clone. The chain combines TRBV4-1 with TRBJ1-6; TRBD1 matches 9 bases. After removal of 4 bases from V and 4 bases from J, the junction contained 5 bases not matched to a gene. CDR3 size: 16 residues. CDR1 is MGHRA, CDR2 YSYEKL, per germline. DNA of the CDR3: TGCGCCAGCAGCCGTACAGGGGGCGCTTATAATTCACCCCTCCACTTT. Encoded protein: CASSRTGGAYNSPLHF.

The CDR3 reads CASSHKVGQGYEQYF. CDR3 nucleotides: TGCGCCAGCAGCCACAAGGTGGGACAGGGCTACGAGCAGTACTTC. J is TRBJ2-7 and V is TRBV4-1, with 9 bases that match TRBD1. V shed 3 bases and J 3 bases; nucleotides not matched to a gene: 6. The V gene's germline CDR1 is MGHRA and CDR2 YSYEKL. This CDR3 contains 15 residues.

The rearrangement links TRBV12-5 to TRBJ2-5; D is ambiguous. This CDR3 contains 12 residues. The germline gives CDR1 LGHNT, CDR2 FRNRAP. Trimming took off 2 bases at V and 2 bases at J, with 3 bases between the two ends. For the CDR3, the DNA is TGTGCTAGTGGTTTGCTACAAGAGACCCAGTACTTC. Translated: CASGLLQETQYF.

The chain links TRBV5-1 to TRBJ2-3, with D maybe TRBD2 (6 bases). Germline V CDR1 and CDR2: SGHRS, YFSETQ. The length of the CDR3 is 17 residues. V lost 5 bases to trimming and J lost 6 bases, with 25 bases between them. This CDR3 is CASRTGRRDGFSDTQYF. The CDR3 DNA is TGCGCCAGCAGAACCGGACGGCGGGACGGGTTTTCCGATACGCAGTATTTT.

The chain carries TRBV29-1 and TRBJ2-1, with D perhaps matching TRBD2 (7 bases). V gave up 6 bases and J gave up 7 bases, with 16 bases separating them. This CDR3 region has 13 residues. The germline gives CDR1 SQVTM, CDR2 ANQGSEA. Written as DNA, the CDR3 is TGCAGCGTCCAAAGGGGGGGGTTAAATGAGCAGTTCTTC. Protein sequence: CSVQRGGLNEQFF.

The V gene is TRBV4-1, the J gene TRBJ2-5, with 8 bases matching TRBD1. The CDR3 totals 16 residues. Unmatched junction bases numbered 10, after V lost 2 bases and J lost 5 bases. Germline V gives CDR1 MGHRA, CDR2 YSYEKL. The CDR3 DNA sequence: TGCGCCAGCAGCCAATTGGGCAGGGGGCCTGGGGAGACCCAGTACTTC. It codes for CASSQLGRGPGETQYF.

Here the CDR3 DNA reads TGTGCCAGCAGCAGATCAGGGGCAGTCGAGCGGCCCCAGCATTTT. It is translated as CASSRSGAVERPQHF. The J gene is TRBJ1-5, the V gene TRBV9, with D perhaps TRBD1 (6 bases). Trimming removed 4 bases at V and 9 bases at J, with 20 bases between. Germline loops: CDR1 SGDLS, CDR2 YYNGEE. This CDR3 spans 15 amino acids.

This clone was counted only a few times. V usage is TRBV18 and J usage is TRBJ1-2, with TRBD1 matching 11 bases. CDR3 length: 16 residues. Germline V CDR1 and CDR2: KGHSH, LQKENI. Losses at the gene ends were 3 bases for V and 3 bases for J; bases not matched to a gene: 6. This chain's CDR3 is CASSPTRDRGDYGYTF. Written as DNA, the CDR3 is TGTGCCAGCTCACCCACCCGGGACAGGGGGGACTATGGCTACACCTTC.

V is TRBV4-1 and J is TRBJ2-1; D remains unclear. CDR1 is MGHRA, CDR2 YSYEKL, per germline. V was shortened by 1 base and J by 4 bases, with 5 bases between the two germline ends. The CDR3 sequence is 13 residues long. In DNA, the CDR3 is TGCGCCAGCAGCCAAGGCCTATACAATGAGCAGTTCTTC. Its translation is CASSQGLYNEQFF.

This chain links TRBV5-1 with TRBJ1-1; a weak D match, TRBD1 (5 bases). With 3 bases removed from V and 4 bases from J, the gap between germline ends came to 16 bases. CDR3 size: 15 residues. Germline V gene data show CDR1 as SGHRS and CDR2 as YFSETQ. CDR3 loop: CASSSGYGGSTEAFF. CDR3 in DNA: TGCGCCAGCAGCTCGGGGTATGGGGGGTCCACTGAAGCTTTCTTT.

This sequence joins TRBV28 and TRBJ2-2; tentative D call: TRBD1 (5 bases). Germline V lookup: CDR1 MDHEN, CDR2 SYDVKM. V was cut by 6 bases and J by 4 bases, with 15 bases left in between. The CDR3 is 15 residues long. The CDR3 reads CASRPRGLGTGELFF. The CDR3 DNA is TGTGCCAGCAGGCCAAGGGGTTTGGGCACCGGGGAGCTGTTTTTT.

The J gene is TRBJ1-1, the V gene TRBV13; D not certain. CDR1 and CDR2 (germline): PRHDT, FYEKMQ (reference sequence). V lost 4 bases and J lost 2, with 5 bases in between. This CDR3 region has 12 residues. This CDR3 is CASSYLNTEAFF. DNA for the CDR3: TGTGCCAGCAGCTACCTAAACACTGAAGCTTTCTTT.

The gene calls are TRBV19 and TRBJ2-5; TRBD2 is a possible D gene (5 bases). Germline loops: CDR1 LNHDA, CDR2 SQIVND (reference sequence). Trimming took 0 bases from V and 5 from J, leaving 13 bases between them. CDR3 length: 15 residues. This chain's CDR3 is CASSIDKDFQETQYF. The CDR3 bases are TGTGCCAGTAGTATAGATAAGGACTTCCAGGAGACCCAGTACTTC.

The chain is built from TRBV29-1 and TRBJ1-2; no clear D. This CDR3 is built from 14 residues. Germline assignment: CDR1 SQVTM and CDR2 ANQGSEA. Between the trimmed V and J ends, which lost 6 bases and 4 bases, there was a span of 18 bases. The CDR3 reads CSVPSGISGYGYTF. The CDR3 DNA sequence: TGCAGCGTCCCCTCCGGGATTTCGGGCTATGGCTACACCTTC. The full variable domain, its missing parts supplied by reference TRBV29-1 and TRBJ1-2, is SAVISQKPSRDICQRGTSLTIQCQVDSQVTMMFWYRQQPGQSLTLIATANQGSEATYESGFVIDKFPISRPNLTFSTLTVSNMSPEDSSIYLCSVPSGISGYGYTFGSGTRLTVV.

This clone is a singleton in its sample. J is TRBJ1-2 and V is TRBV18, with a possible D match to TRBD1 (5 bases). Germline V gene sequence: CDR1 KGHSH, CDR2 LQKENI. V shed 3 bases and J shed 7 bases, with 9 bases lying between them. The CDR3 spans 12 residues. The CDR3 spells CASSPQGLGYTF. In nucleotides, the CDR3 is TGTGCCAGCTCACCGCAGGGCCTTGGCTACACCTTC.

The V gene is TRBV5-1, the J gene TRBJ2-3; no clear D gene. Germline V gene sequence: CDR1 SGHRS, CDR2 YFSETQ. CDR3 length: 13 residues. Trimming shortened V by 0 bases and J by 4 bases, and 6 bases separated the two germline ends. The CDR3 protein is CASSLAGADTQYF. CDR3 in DNA: TGCGCCAGCAGCTTGGCCGGAGCAGATACGCAGTATTTT.

The chain carries TRBV6-5 and TRBJ1-1, with TRBD1 matching over 8 bases. The CDR3 has 13 amino acids. Germline values: CDR1 MNHEY, CDR2 SVGAGI. The J segment lost 4 bases and the V segment lost 6 bases, leaving 4 bases of the junction unmatched. CDR3 residues: CASSVQGATEAFF. CDR3 bases: TGTGCCAGCAGCGTTCAGGGGGCCACTGAAGCTTTCTTT.

V gene TRBV18 combines with J gene TRBJ1-1; the match to TRBD1 covers 8 bases. Trimming cost V 4 bases and J 12 bases; bases outside gene matches: 7. This CDR3 is built from 12 residues. Per germline, CDR1 KGHSH and CDR2 LQKENI. The CDR3 sequence is CASSLPGQVPFF. CDR3 nucleotides: TGTGCCAGCTCACTTCCGGGACAGGTCCCTTTCTTT.

The V and J genes are TRBV24-1 and TRBJ1-2; D uncertain. There are 14 residues in the CDR3. The V and J ends lost 2 bases and 0 bases respectively, with 6 bases between them. The germline gives CDR1 KGHDR, CDR2 SFDVKD. CDR3 nucleotide sequence: TGTGCCACCAGTGATTCCGGGACTAACTATGGCTACACCTTC. This encodes CATSDSGTNYGYTF.

This sequence joins TRBV18 and TRBJ1-4; TRBD1 aligns across 9 bases. After removal of 6 bases from V and 8 bases from J, the junction contained 13 bases not matched to a gene. This CDR3 contains 16 residues. The germline V gene encodes CDR1 KGHSH and CDR2 LQKENI. The CDR3 DNA follows: TGTGCCAGCTCCCGAGAACTACCGGGACAGGGCGAAAAACTGTTTTTT. It encodes CASSRELPGQGEKLFF. Variable domain in full (rest from reference TRBV18 and TRBJ1-4): NAGVMQNPRHLVRRRGQEARLRCSPMKGHSHVYWYRQLPEEGLKFMVYLQKENIIDESGMPKERFSAEFPKEGPSILRIQQVVRGDSAAYFCASSRELPGQGEKLFFGSGTQLSVL.

The J gene is TRBJ1-2, the V gene TRBV5-1, with a tentative D call TRBD1 (6 bases). From germline, CDR1 is SGHRS and CDR2 YFSETQ. The CDR3 is made up of 15 amino acids. V was shortened by 5 bases and J by 0 bases, with 14 bases between the two germline ends. CDR3 sequence reads: CASRYSTGPNYGYTF. For the CDR3, the DNA is TGCGCCAGCAGATATTCGACAGGCCCTAACTATGGCTACACCTTC.

This clone was seen repeatedly, ten times or more. The chain employs TRBV4-1 and TRBJ1-1; D not certain. The CDR3 is 14 amino acids. Trimming cost V 4 bases and J 1 base, with 10 bases left between them. Per the germline V gene, CDR1 is MGHRA and CDR2 is YSYEKL. The CDR3 loop is CASSPRVSNTEAFF. DNA of the CDR3: TGCGCCAGCAGCCCACGGGTTTCGAACACTGAAGCTTTCTTT.

CDR3 sequence reads: CASSPRERFYGYTF. Written as DNA, the CDR3 is TGCGCCAGCAGCCCTCGAGAGAGGTTCTATGGCTACACCTTC. The chain links TRBV5-1 to TRBJ1-2; D unclear. Germline lookup yields CDR1 SGHRS and CDR2 YFSETQ. The CDR3 sequence is 14 residues long. V gave up 4 bases and J gave up 4 bases, with 14 bases separating them.

The gene calls are TRBV7-2 and TRBJ2-2; 8 bases are shared with TRBD2. This CDR3 is built from 15 residues. V lost 6 bases, J lost 4 bases, and 7 bases stayed unmatched. In germline, CDR1 is SGHTA, CDR2 FQGNSA. The CDR3 nucleotides read TGTGCCAGCAGTTCTCGGGGGGGCGGCACCGGGGAGCTGTTTTTT. It yields the protein CASSSRGGGTGELFF.

The chain couples TRBV4-1 to TRBJ2-2; 11 bases match TRBD2. The V gene end was trimmed by 0 bases and the J gene end by 6 bases; junction bases not matched to a gene: 3. The CDR3 has 16 residues. Germline V gene sequence: CDR1 MGHRA, CDR2 YSYEKL. CDR3 DNA sequence: TGCGCCAGCAGCCAAGATAGCGGGGGGGCGGCCGGGGAGCTGTTTTTT. Its protein is CASSQDSGGAAGELFF.

The V gene is TRBV12-5, the J gene TRBJ2-2; maybe TRBD2 (6 bases). The germline V gene encodes CDR1 LGHNT and CDR2 FRNRAP. V was clipped by 0 bases and J by 7 bases, with 12 bases between them. This CDR3 has 15 residues. The CDR3 loop reads CASGLVYGGIGELFF. The CDR3 bases are TGTGCTAGTGGTTTGGTATACGGGGGAATCGGGGAGCTGTTTTTT.

The rearrangement uses TRBV12-3 or TRBV12-4 and TRBJ1-1, with D unclear. Trimming pared 3 bases from V and 5 bases from J, leaving 10 bases between. The CDR3 is made up of 13 amino acids. The chain's CDR3 is CASSFLPGTEAFF. DNA of the CDR3: TGTGCCAGCAGTTTTCTTCCGGGGACTGAAGCTTTCTTT.